Shown below are 10 T cell receptor beta chains from a single sample sequenced in a study of cytomegalovirus exposure and HLA in healthy donors. The PCR was carried out with 60 Vbeta primers and 13 Jbeta primers. Method: immunoSEQ multiplex PCR; TCRdb's copy keeps in-frame clones and lacks some. The profile shows 150,000 to 200,000 clones, 77% of them singletons. The sample was PBMCs. Receptor source: a woman in her twenties or thirties in good health and CMV-seronegative.

This clone was counted a few times. The gene calls are TRBV5-1 and TRBJ1-1; D is possibly TRBD1 (5 bases). The CDR3 is 16 residues long. Germline assignment: CDR1 SGHRS and CDR2 YFSETQ. Trimming took off 0 bases at V and 0 bases at J, with 12 bases between the two ends. In nucleotides, the CDR3 is TGCGCCAGCAGCTTGGTTTATCGGGACTTGAACACTGAAGCTTTCTTT. Its translation: CASSLVYRDLNTEAFF.

The rearrangement joins TRBV4-3 to TRBJ2-2, with TRBD1 matching over 7 bases. CDR3 length equals 15 residues. The germline gives CDR1 LGHNA, CDR2 YSLEER. Losses at the gene ends were 0 bases for V and 5 bases for J; bases not matched to a gene: 3. In DNA, the CDR3 is TGCGCCAGCAGCCAAGATACGGGACAGACCGGGGAGCTGTTTTTT. This gives the protein CASSQDTGQTGELFF.

The chain carries TRBV29-1 and TRBJ1-1; TRBD1 is a possible D gene (6 bases). Germline V CDR1 and CDR2: SQVTM, ANQGSEA. The CDR3 loop spans 18 amino acids. Trimming removed 3 bases at V and 5 bases at J, with 28 bases between. DNA for the CDR3: TGCAGCGTTGAGAGGCGAGGGAACGGGAGGGACATTTGGACTGAAGCTTTCTTT. Translating gives CSVERRGNGRDIWTEAFF.

V gene TRBV28 combines with J gene TRBJ2-7; 13 bases are shared with TRBD2. This CDR3 comprises 12 residues. Germline V gene data show CDR1 as MDHEN and CDR2 as SYDVKM. Trimming removed 10 bases from V and 5 bases from J; junction bases left unmatched: 2. This CDR3 is CATGLAGDEQYF. As DNA, the CDR3 is TGTGCCACCGGACTAGCGGGAGACGAGCAGTACTTC. The complete variable domain, with remaining parts taken from reference TRBV28 and TRBJ2-7, reads DVKVTQSSRYLVKRTGEKVFLECVQDMDHENMFWYRQDPGLGLRLIYFSYDVKMKEKGDIPEGYSVSREKKERFSLILESASTNQTSMYLCATGLAGDEQYFGPGTRLTVT.

The CDR3 region is CASSNSDKNTEAFF. Here the CDR3 DNA reads TGTGCCAGCAGCAACTCGGACAAGAACACTGAAGCTTTCTTT. The chain joins TRBV7-9 to TRBJ1-1, with a tentative D call TRBD1 (5 bases). V gave up 5 bases and J gave up 1 base, with 11 bases separating them. There are 14 residues in the CDR3. Per the germline V gene, CDR1 is SEHNR and CDR2 is FQNEAQ (reference sequence).

CDR3: CASSIGWQAGGYTF. DNA of the CDR3: TGTGCCAGTAGTATAGGGTGGCAGGCCGGAGGCTACACCTTC. The gene calls are TRBV19 and TRBJ1-2; D uncertain. V dropped 1 base and J dropped 8 bases, with 14 bases sitting between them. This CDR3 has 14 amino acids. Germline CDR1 and CDR2: LNHDA and SQIVND (reference sequence).

The V call is TRBV7-3, the J call TRBJ2-5; D unresolved. V was clipped by 1 base and J by 2 bases, with 11 bases between them. Germline V gene lookup returns CDR1 SGHTA and CDR2 FQGTGA. This CDR3 is 15 amino acids long. The DNA for the CDR3 is TGTGCCAGCAGCTTAATGCCAGGAATACAAGAGACCCAGTACTTC. Protein: CASSLMPGIQETQYF.

The chain is built from TRBV5-1 and TRBJ1-2; 10 positions match TRBD1. This CDR3 has 15 residues. Germline V gives CDR1 SGHRS, CDR2 YFSETQ. V gave up 4 bases and J gave up 0 bases; unmatched junction bases: 3. CDR3 region: CASSTGQGANYGYTF. DNA of the CDR3: TGCGCCAGCAGCACCGGACAGGGGGCTAACTATGGCTACACCTTC. The entire variable domain, with the rest obtained from reference TRBV5-1 and TRBJ1-2, is as follows: KAGVTQTPRYLIKTRGQQVTLSCSPISGHRSVSWYQQTPGQGLQFLFEYFSETQRNKGNFPGRFSGRQFSNSRSEMNVSTLELGDSALYLCASSTGQGANYGYTFGSGTRLTVV.

The chain uses TRBV5-8 and TRBJ2-1, with TRBD2 identical over 7 bases. The CDR3 is 15 residues long. Germline V gene lookup returns CDR1 SGHTS and CDR2 YDEGEE. Trimming cost V 6 bases and J 7 bases; bases outside gene matches: 13. CDR3 in amino acids: CASISRGRATNEQFF. The DNA for the CDR3 is TGTGCCAGCATTTCCCGGGGGAGGGCCACGAATGAGCAGTTCTTC.

The genes are TRBV29-1 and TRBJ2-4; 7 bases fit TRBD2. This CDR3 is 13 amino acids long. From germline, CDR1 is SQVTM and CDR2 ANQGSEA. V lost 1 base and J lost 9; bases outside the gene matches: 6. The CDR3: CSVEGGGKAIQYF. The CDR3 DNA reads as TGCAGCGTTGAAGGGGGGGGAAAGGCCATTCAGTACTTC.